This entry concerns a single T cell receptor (beta chain). Antigen: not known. The sample comes from a study of graft-versus-host responses after intestinal transplantation. Study-level results: Recipient marrow showed GvH clones, some seen first in ileum or blood.

The repertoire was sequenced with immunoSEQ multiplex PCR; TCRdb's copy has only in-frame clones and lacks some. The sample has 95,000 to 130,000 clones, 90% seen once. Germline V gene data show CDR1 as LGHNA and CDR2 as YNFKEQ. J was trimmed by 8 bases and V by 6 bases; bases with no gene match: 11. The CDR3 is 15 residues long. This receptor was identified in a human donor who received an intestinal transplant. Specimen: unstimulated CD4+ T cells sorted from spleen or lymph node cells, collected before intestinal transplant. The chain uses TRBV4-2 and TRBJ2-1; 9 nucleotides line up with TRBD2. CDR3 sequence: CASRFGASGTDEQFF. DNA of the CDR3: TGTGCCAGCAGATTCGGGGCTAGCGGGACGGATGAGCAGTTCTTC.